This entry is about one T cell receptor (beta chain). This entry belongs to a study of PD-L1 blockade in urothelial cancer. Germline CDR1 SQVTM, CDR2 ANQGSEA. The CDR3 length is 14 residues. The V segment lost 1 base and the J segment 8 bases; nucleotides outside the gene matches: 5. Time point denoted: pretreatment peripheral blood. Some clones are missing from TCRdb's copy, which holds only in-frame ones; the method was immunoSEQ multiplex PCR. The data show around 70,000 clones, 84% seen once. The sequences come from PBMCs, collected around atezolizumab (anti-PD-L1) treatment. This sequence was found in a woman in her seventies with urothelial cancer. The chain couples TRBV29-1 to TRBJ1-2; 12 positions agree with TRBD1. CDR3 coding DNA: TGCAGCGTTGAAGTGGGACAGGGGGCGGGGGGCTACACCTTC. It codes for CSVEVGQGAGGYTF.